Each of the 6 T cell receptor beta chains below was sequenced from the same sample in a study of T cells in Graves' hyperthyroidism and ophthalmopathy. What was amplified from RNA transcripts were TCR beta CDR3 regions. The study used the HTBI primer set for a first-round RT-PCR of the TCR CDR3. TCRdb ran MiXCR on the multiplex PCR reads and lists one entry per CDR3 protein. Of some 350,000 distinct CDR3 sequences listed, about 20% are singletons. The sequenced material came from blood. These receptors were obtained from a young woman with Graves' hyperthyroidism.

This sequence joins TRBV29-1 and TRBJ1-4; D perhaps matches TRBD1 (5 bases). The CDR3 has 13 residues. V was cut by 5 bases and J by 6 bases, with 13 bases left in between. Germline CDR1 reads SQVTM; CDR2 reads ANQGSEA. CDR3: CSVQQASDEKLFF. The CDR3 region has the DNA TGCAGCGTTCAACAGGCGTCCGATGAAAAACTGTTTTTT.

This clonotype was recorded many times. V usage is TRBV6-5 and J usage is TRBJ2-7, with 7 nucleotides matching TRBD2. This CDR3 comprises 13 residues. Trimming removed 6 bases from V and 11 bases from J; junction bases left unmatched: 13. Germline V lookup: CDR1 MNHEY, CDR2 SVGAGI. CDR3 in amino acids: CASSPGLAAEKYF. The CDR3 DNA reads TGTGCCAGCAGCCCGGGGCTAGCGGCGGAAAAGTACTTC.

This clonotype was recorded many times. The CDR3 sequence: CASSLAPNRGLRHTEAFF. In DNA, the CDR3 is TGCGCCAGCAGCTTGGCGCCCAACAGGGGGCTAAGGCACACTGAAGCTTTCTTT. The chain links TRBV5-1 to TRBJ1-1, with 9 bases lining up with TRBD1. CDR1 SGHRS and CDR2 YFSETQ come from the germline V gene. Germline trimming cut 0 bases from V and 3 bases from J; bases unmatched to any gene: 12. The CDR3 consists of 18 residues.

This clonotype was counted ten times or more. The rearrangement uses TRBV28 and TRBJ2-7; 8 nucleotides align to TRBD2. CDR3 length: 13 amino acids. Trimming removed 5 bases from V and 7 bases from J; junction bases left unmatched: 7. Germline CDR1 is MDHEN and CDR2 is SYDVKM. The CDR3 loop reads CASSPSGLGEQYF. DNA for the CDR3: TGTGCCAGCAGTCCTAGCGGGCTGGGGGAGCAGTACTTC.

V is TRBV6-1 and J is TRBJ1-1, with a possible D match to TRBD1 (5 bases). In germline, CDR1 is MNHNS, CDR2 SASEGT. V lost 3 bases, J lost 3 bases, and 11 bases lay in between. The CDR3 spans 14 residues. The CDR3 coding sequence is TGTGCCAGCAGTGAGCGGGGGTTAGACACTGAAGCTTTCTTT. Translated: CASSERGLDTEAFF.

This clonotype was detected many times. The V and J genes are TRBV12-3 or TRBV12-4 and TRBJ1-5, with D uncertain. V lost 5 bases and J 6 bases, leaving 11 bases between the germline ends. This CDR3 has 13 residues. The CDR3 nucleotides read TGTGCCAGCAGTCCCAATACCGGTCAGCCCCAGCATTTT. Translated: CASSPNTGQPQHF.